This passage covers 22 T cell receptor beta chains from one sample sequenced in a study of blood T cells in healthy people across ages. The second PCR ran about 6 to 12 cycles with a sample-barcoded 5' primer and J-beta primers. TCRdb called the 5' RACE reads again in MiXCR, with one record for every CDR3 protein. The sample contains about 1 million distinct CDR3 sequences, 40% to 55% of which appear only once. Sequencing was done on a sample of blood. The source of these receptors is a woman aged 60 to 75 in good health.

This clonotype was recorded a few times. V gene TRBV7-9 combines with J gene TRBJ2-1; D is uncertain. Germline loops: CDR1 SEHNR, CDR2 FQNEAQ (reference sequence). The CDR3 contains 12 residues. The germline V and J ends were trimmed by 4 bases and 12 bases, with 13 bases remaining between them. In DNA form, the CDR3 reads TGTGCCAGCAGCTCAATCGGTGGCGGGCAGTTCTTC. Protein product: CASSSIGGGQFF.

The genes are TRBV6-1 and TRBJ1-5; 8 positions match TRBD1. CDR1 and CDR2 from the germline V gene are MNHNS and SASEGT. The CDR3 totals 14 residues. Germline trimming cut 8 bases from V and 2 bases from J; bases unmatched to any gene: 5. DNA for the CDR3: TGTGCCAGCGACGACAGGGGAGGCAATCAGCCCCAGCATTTT. The encoded protein is CASDDRGGNQPQHF.

In its sample, this clonotype was seen a few times. This sequence may be a read error, since a much larger clone differs from it by one base. This rearrangement joins TRBV12-3 or TRBV12-4 to TRBJ2-7; D is possibly TRBD1 (5 bases). With 7 bases removed from V and 7 bases from J, the gap between germline ends came to 17 bases. The length of the CDR3 is 13 residues. The CDR3 coding sequence is TGTGCCAGCACGTGGGGCAATCAGGATGAGCAGTACTTC. It is translated as CASTWGNQDEQYF.

The chain joins TRBV9 to TRBJ1-1; D may be TRBD1 (5 bases). The V end lost 4 bases, the J end lost 4 bases, and 20 bases lay between the germline ends. The CDR3 loop spans 16 amino acids. Germline CDR1 reads SGDLS; CDR2 reads YYNGEE. CDR3 coding DNA: TGTGCCAGCAGCCCTCGACAATTCCAAAGGGGCACTGAAGCTTTCTTT. As protein: CASSPRQFQRGTEAFF.

A few counts support this clonotype. The chain links TRBV28 to TRBJ1-5; possibly TRBD1 for D (6 bases). The CDR3 is made up of 15 amino acids. V was trimmed by 3 bases and J by 0 bases, leaving 9 bases between them. Per germline, CDR1 MDHEN and CDR2 SYDVKM. The CDR3 DNA reads as TGTGCCAGCAGTTTGCGGGGGCCTAGCAATCAGCCCCAGCATTTT. It yields the protein CASSLRGPSNQPQHF.

This clonotype has just a few counts. The V call is TRBV27, the J call TRBJ2-7; D unclear. V was trimmed by 5 bases and J by 4 bases, leaving 6 bases between them. The length of the CDR3 is 11 residues. Germline lookup yields CDR1 MNHEY and CDR2 SMNVEV (reference sequence). CDR3 sequence: CASSHKYEQYF. DNA for the CDR3: TGTGCCAGCAGTCATAAGTACGAGCAGTACTTC.

This clonotype has more than one count but fewer than ten. The V gene is TRBV6-5, the J gene TRBJ2-3; 9 bases are shared with TRBD1. Germline V lookup: CDR1 MNHEY, CDR2 SVGAGI. V lost 0 bases, J lost 4 bases, and 8 bases stayed unmatched. CDR3 length: 17 amino acids. CDR3 coding DNA: TGTGCCAGCAGTTACTCCGCCGGGACAGGGAGGGCAGATACGCAGTATTTT. It specifies CASSYSAGTGRADTQYF.

The chain is built from TRBV6-6 and TRBJ2-4; 8 bases are shared with TRBD2. Germline V CDR1 and CDR2: MNHNY, SVGAGI (reference sequence). J gave up 6 bases and V 4 bases, and 11 bases lay outside the gene matches. The CDR3 spans 16 residues. The CDR3 spells CASSWATGGRANIQYF. CDR3 coding DNA: TGTGCCAGCAGTTGGGCGACGGGAGGGCGGGCAAACATTCAGTACTTC.

This chain joins TRBV7-2 and TRBJ2-5, with D possibly being TRBD2 (5 bases). V was clipped by 4 bases and J by 4 bases, with 10 bases between them. The CDR3 has 13 amino acids. Germline V CDR1 and CDR2: SGHTA, FQGNSA. The CDR3 nucleotides are TGTGCCAGCAGCTATGGAGGTTCAGAGACCCAGTACTTC. Its translation: CASSYGGSETQYF.

The gene calls are TRBV7-3 and TRBJ2-7; TRBD1 matches 12 bases. Germline loops: CDR1 SGHTA, CDR2 FQGTGA. This CDR3 has 15 residues. The trim removed 5 bases at V and 6 bases at J, leaving 8 bases unmatched. The CDR3: CASSAPGQGASEQYF. CDR3 coding DNA: TGTGCCAGCAGCGCCCCGGGACAGGGGGCAAGCGAGCAGTACTTC.

This clonotype has a handful of counts. The chain combines TRBV25-1 with TRBJ2-3, with D possibly being TRBD2 (6 bases). Germline V gene sequence: CDR1 MGHDK, CDR2 SYGVNS. Deletions cut 2 bases from V and 7 bases from J, with 16 bases between. The CDR3 extends over 15 amino acids. CDR3 sequence: CASSESRDLAHTQYF. CDR3 sequence (DNA): TGTGCCAGCAGTGAAAGTCGGGACTTAGCGCATACGCAGTATTTT.

This clonotype was observed a handful of times. V and J are TRBV4-1 and TRBJ2-7, with D unclear. CDR1 and CDR2 from the germline V gene are MGHRA and YSYEKL. This CDR3 spans 15 amino acids. Between the trimmed V and J ends, which lost 0 bases and 2 bases, there was a span of 11 bases. CDR3 nucleotide sequence: TGCGCCAGCAGCCAAGATCGGGCCGCTACCTACGAGCAGTACTTC. Residues: CASSQDRAATYEQYF.

This clonotype was observed many times. The chain is built from TRBV28 and TRBJ2-7, with a tentative D call TRBD1 (6 bases). Looked up from germline, CDR1 is MDHEN and CDR2 is SYDVKM. The length of the CDR3 is 13 residues. Trimming cost V 3 bases and J 4 bases, with 10 bases left between them. The chain's CDR3 is CASSFDRFYEQYF. Written as DNA, the CDR3 is TGTGCCAGCAGTTTCGACAGGTTTTACGAGCAGTACTTC. Filled out from reference TRBV28 and TRBJ2-7, the complete variable domain reads DVKVTQSSRYLVKRTGEKVFLECVQDMDHENMFWYRQDPGLGLRLIYFSYDVKMKEKGDIPEGYSVSREKKERFSLILESASTNQTSMYLCASSFDRFYEQYFGPGTRLTVT.

This clonotype was recorded a few times. V and J are TRBV5-6 and TRBJ1-5; the D is unclear. Deletions cut 4 bases from V and 5 bases from J, with 10 bases between. Germline V gives CDR1 SGHDT, CDR2 YYEEEE. The CDR3 is made up of 13 amino acids. The chain's CDR3 is CASSAGLDQPQHF. Here the CDR3 DNA reads TGTGCCAGCAGCGCCGGGCTGGATCAGCCCCAGCATTTT. Full variable domain (outside the CDR3, taken from reference TRBV5-6 and TRBJ1-5): DAGVTQSPTHLIKTRGQQVTLRCSPKSGHDTVSWYQQALGQGPQFIFQYYEEEERQRGNFPDRFSGHQFPNYSSELNVNALLLGDSALYLCASSAGLDQPQHFGDGTRLSIL.

CDR3 DNA: TGTGCCACCAGCAGAGATTATCTCAGCGGGAGGAAGGAGTCCTACAATGAGCAGTTCTTC. Residues: CATSRDYLSGRKESYNEQFF. The rearrangement links TRBV15 to TRBJ2-1; 9 bases match TRBD2. Germline V lookup: CDR1 LNHNV, CDR2 YYDKDF (reference sequence). The CDR3 runs 20 residues. Trimming removed 0 bases from V and 1 base from J; junction bases left unmatched: 13. Combining the CDR3 with reference TRBV15 and TRBJ2-1 gives the whole variable domain DAMVIQNPRYQVTQFGKPVTLSCSQTLNHNVMYWYQQKSSQAPKLLFHYYDKDFNNEADTPDNFQSRRPNTSFCFLDIRSPGLGDTAMYLCATSRDYLSGRKESYNEQFFGPGTRLTVL.

The V call is TRBV10-3, the J call TRBJ2-7, with 11 nucleotides matching TRBD2. Germline V gene data show CDR1 as ENHRY and CDR2 as SYGVKD. V shed 4 bases and J 3 bases; nucleotides not matched to a gene: 11. The length of the CDR3 is 17 residues. The CDR3, as DNA: TGTGCCATCAGTGGTGCCTCGCCCGGGACTAGCGGCTACGAGCAGTACTTC. Protein: CAISGASPGTSGYEQYF.

This clonotype was observed once. CDR3 bases: TGTGCCAGCAGTTACTCCCGGGATCTACAAGAGACCCAGTACTTC. This codes for CASSYSRDLQETQYF. The chain combines TRBV6-2 or TRBV6-3 with TRBJ2-5, with D possibly matching TRBD2 (5 bases). Germline CDR1 MNHEY, CDR2 SVGEGT. The CDR3 loop spans 15 amino acids. V lost 0 bases and J lost 2, with 10 bases in between.

The chain recombines TRBV15 with TRBJ2-7; unclear D gene. The V gene lost 1 base and the J gene lost 3 bases, with 10 bases spanning the gap. The CDR3 spans 14 residues. Germline CDR1 LNHNV, CDR2 YYDKDF (reference sequence). CDR3 DNA: TGTGCCACCAGCAGAGCTGATAGGAACTACGAGCAGTACTTC. Translation gives CATSRADRNYEQYF.

This chain uses TRBV28 with TRBJ2-7; D may match TRBD1 or TRBD2 (5 bases each). With 2 bases removed from V and 7 bases from J, the gap between germline ends came to 21 bases. The CDR3 contains 16 residues. Germline lookup yields CDR1 MDHEN and CDR2 SYDVKM. This CDR3 is CASSLPPGTGPGEQYF. Written as DNA, the CDR3 is TGTGCCAGCAGTTTACCCCCAGGGACCGGACCTGGAGAGCAGTACTTC.

The gene calls are TRBV28 and TRBJ2-3, with TRBD2 identical over 9 bases. This CDR3 contains 16 residues. The germline CDR1 and CDR2 sequences are MDHEN and SYDVKM. The V and J ends lost 3 bases and 4 bases, in that order; junction bases with no gene match: 8. The CDR3 reads CASSFRREGHADTQYF. The CDR3 DNA reads TGTGCCAGCAGTTTTCGGCGGGAGGGCCATGCAGATACGCAGTATTTT.

This rearrangement joins TRBV3-1 to TRBJ2-1, with 13 bases aligning to TRBD2. The CDR3 is 17 amino acids. Losses at the gene ends were 0 bases for V and 8 bases for J; bases not matched to a gene: 7. CDR1 and CDR2 (germline): LGHDT, YNNKEL (reference sequence). CDR3 sequence reads: CASSQDRTSGRVDEQFF. CDR3 DNA sequence: TGTGCCAGCAGCCAAGATCGTACTAGCGGGAGGGTCGATGAGCAGTTCTTC.

This chain joins TRBV5-1 and TRBJ1-6; a possible D gene is TRBD1 (6 bases). The CDR3 is 13 amino acids. V lost 3 bases and J lost 12, with 13 bases in between. CDR1 is SGHRS, CDR2 YFSETQ, per germline. In DNA, the CDR3 is TGCGCCAGCAGCTCCGCCCAGGACAGACCCCTCCACTTT. This translates into CASSSAQDRPLHF.